The present TCR beta chain was sequenced within a study of tissue T cells after allogeneic stem cell transplantation. CDR1 and CDR2 (germline): GKSSPN, SITVG. The V gene end was trimmed by 3 bases and the J gene end by 7 bases; junction bases not matched to a gene: 6. The CDR3 covers 15 residues. About this clone itself: Gene names are mouse gene names. Read coverage stops 1 residue before the CDR3 terminus; the germline J gene supplies the remainder.

Profiled with immunoSEQ multiplex PCR; TCRdb holds only in-frame clones, not every one. The sample holds 40,000 to 60,000 clones, roughly 73% seen once. The chain recombines TRBV31 with TRBJ1-4, with 12 bases fitting TRBD1. The TCR was taken from a pool of C57BL/6 mice in good health. Sample: sorted cells pooled from one or two spleens. Partial CDR3 DNA: TGTGCCTGGAGCACCGGGACAGGGGGCACCGAAAGATTATTT. Residues: CAWSTGTGGTERLF. The full-length CDR3 reads as CAWSTGTGGTERLFF.